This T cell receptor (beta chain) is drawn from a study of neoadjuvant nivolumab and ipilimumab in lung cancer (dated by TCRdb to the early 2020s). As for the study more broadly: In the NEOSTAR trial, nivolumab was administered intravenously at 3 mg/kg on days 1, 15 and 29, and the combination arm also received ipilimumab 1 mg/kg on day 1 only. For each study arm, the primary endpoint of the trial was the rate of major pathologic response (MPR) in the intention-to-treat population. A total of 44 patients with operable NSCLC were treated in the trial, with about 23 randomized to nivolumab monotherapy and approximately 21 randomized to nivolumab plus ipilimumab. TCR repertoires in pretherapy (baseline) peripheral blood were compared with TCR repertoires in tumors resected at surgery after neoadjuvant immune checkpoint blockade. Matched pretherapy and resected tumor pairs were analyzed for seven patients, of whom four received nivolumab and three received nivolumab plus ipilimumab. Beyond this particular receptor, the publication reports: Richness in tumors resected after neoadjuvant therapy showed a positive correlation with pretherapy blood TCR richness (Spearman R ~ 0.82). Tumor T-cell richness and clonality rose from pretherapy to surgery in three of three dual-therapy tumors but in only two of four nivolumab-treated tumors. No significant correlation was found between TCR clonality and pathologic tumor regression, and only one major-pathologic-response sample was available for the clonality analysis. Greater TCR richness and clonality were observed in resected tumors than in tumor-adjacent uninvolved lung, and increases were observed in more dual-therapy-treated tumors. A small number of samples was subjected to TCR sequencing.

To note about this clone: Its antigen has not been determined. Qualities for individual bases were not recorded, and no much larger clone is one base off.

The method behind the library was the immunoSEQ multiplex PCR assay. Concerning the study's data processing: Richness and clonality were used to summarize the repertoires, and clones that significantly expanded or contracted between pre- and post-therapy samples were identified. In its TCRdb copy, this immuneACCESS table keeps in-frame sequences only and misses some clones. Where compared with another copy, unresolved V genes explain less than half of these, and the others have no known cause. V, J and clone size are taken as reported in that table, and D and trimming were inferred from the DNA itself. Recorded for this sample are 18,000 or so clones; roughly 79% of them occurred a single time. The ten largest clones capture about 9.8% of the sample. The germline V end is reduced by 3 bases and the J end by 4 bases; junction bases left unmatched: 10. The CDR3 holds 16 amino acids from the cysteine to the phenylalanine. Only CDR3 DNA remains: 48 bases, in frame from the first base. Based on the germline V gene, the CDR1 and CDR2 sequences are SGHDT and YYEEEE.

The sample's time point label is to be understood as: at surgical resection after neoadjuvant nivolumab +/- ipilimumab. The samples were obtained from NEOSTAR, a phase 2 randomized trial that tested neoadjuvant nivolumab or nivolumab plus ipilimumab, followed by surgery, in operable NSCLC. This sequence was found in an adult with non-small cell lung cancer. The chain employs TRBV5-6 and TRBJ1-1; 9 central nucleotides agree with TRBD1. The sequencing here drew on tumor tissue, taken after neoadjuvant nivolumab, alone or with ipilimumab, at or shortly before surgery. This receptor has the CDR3 CASSWRTGVRGTEAFF. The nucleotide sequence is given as TGTGCCAGCAGCTGGAGGACAGGGGTGAGGGGCACTGAAGCTTTCTTT. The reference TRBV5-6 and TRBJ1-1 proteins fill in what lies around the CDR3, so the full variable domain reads DAGVTQSPTHLIKTRGQQVTLRCSPKSGHDTVSWYQQALGQGPQFIFQYYEEEERQRGNFPDRFSGHQFPNYSSELNVNALLLGDSALYLCASSWRTGVRGTEAFFGQGTRLTVV.